The rows below give T cell receptor beta chains drawn from one sample of a study of metastatic and nonmetastatic thyroid tumors. Using MiXCR, TCRdb re-called clones from the PCR reads. Of around 45,000 clones in the sample, about 15% are singletons; the top ten hold around 22%. Sample: blood. These receptors came from a female donor with papillary thyroid cancer or a benign thyroid nodule (not recorded which). Some clones in this sample may be carry-over from other donors' samples. Both conserved end residues are part of each CDR3. D genes are given only for firm matches. Clone size is shown for a subset of rows, as once, few, many or a class of expanded clone.

d_call clone_size j_call v_call cdr3_aa cdr3_nt
TRBD1 many TRBJ1-2 TRBV10-1 CASSETGGRGYTF TGCGCCAGCAGTGAAACAGGGGGCCGTGGCTACACCTTC
. . TRBJ2-6 TRBV5-6 CASSVLGENLLSGANVLTF TGTGCCAGCAGCGTTCTTGGGGAGAATCTCCTCTCTGGGGCCAACGTCCTGACCTTC
. many TRBJ1-2 TRBV6-1 CASSRQAEGYTF TGTGCCAGCAGTCGGCAGGCGGAGGGCTACACCTTC
TRBD1 . TRBJ2-1 TRBV12-3/TRBV12-4 CASSLGQGAGYNEQFF TGTGCCAGCAGTTTAGGACAGGGGGCTGGCTACAATGAGCAGTTCTTC
. many TRBJ2-5 TRBV7-2 CASSPRTDLPVGF TGTGCCAGCAGCCCCAGGACAGACTTACCCGTGGGCTTC
. many TRBJ2-1 TRBV12-3/TRBV12-4 CASTYRHEQFF TGTGCCAGCACCTACAGGCATGAGCAGTTCTTC
. many TRBJ2-7 TRBV7-9 CASSATQTEEQYF TGTGCCAGCAGCGCCACACAAACGGAAGAGCAGTACTTC
. few TRBJ1-6 TRBV6-5 CASSSPRGPGSYNSPLHF TGTGCCAGCAGTTCTCCGCGGGGGCCTGGCTCCTATAATTCACCCCTCCACTTT
. many TRBJ2-1 TRBV20-1 CSARDRDPESSYNEQFF TGCAGTGCTAGAGATCGGGATCCGGAGAGCTCCTACAATGAGCAGTTCTTC
. many TRBJ1-2 TRBV18 CASSPPVISGVGYTF TGTGCCAGCTCACCACCGGTGATATCGGGAGTTGGCTACACCTTC
. many TRBJ2-1 TRBV24-1 CATSDLSEQFF TGTGCCACCAGTGATTTATCCGAGCAGTTCTTC
. many TRBJ2-3 TRBV27 CASSLVITDTQYF TGTGCCAGCAGTTTAGTGATTACAGATACGCAGTATTTT
. many TRBJ1-2 TRBV28 CASSSWTDPNYGYTF TGTGCCAGCAGTTCCTGGACAGATCCTAACTATGGCTACACCTTC
TRBD2 many TRBJ2-2 TRBV5-4 CASSWGTSGAGELFF TGTGCCAGCAGCTGGGGGACTAGCGGCGCCGGGGAGCTGTTTTTT
. . TRBJ2-2 TRBV19 CASSIPGQTTGELFF TGTGCCAGTAGTATACCCGGACAGACCACCGGGGAGCTGTTTTTT
TRBD1 medium-sized TRBJ2-7 TRBV6-1 CASSRSGTVYEQYF TGTGCCAGCAGTCGGTCCGGGACAGTCTACGAGCAGTACTTC
TRBD1 many TRBJ2-7 TRBV6-1 CASSEGTGGYEQYF TGTGCCAGCAGTGAAGGGACAGGGGGCTACGAGCAGTACTTC
TRBD1 many TRBJ1-5 TRBV6-1 CASSSYRGQGRNQPQHF TGTGCCAGCAGTTCTTACCGGGGACAGGGGCGAAATCAGCCCCAGCATTTT
. . TRBJ2-5 TRBV12-3/TRBV12-4 CASSPPKAVQETQYF TGTGCCAGCAGTCCCCCTAAAGCCGTCCAAGAGACACAGTACTTC
. . TRBJ2-5 TRBV5-1 CASSSDWKVSQYF TGCGCCAGCAGCTCTGACTGGAAAGTGAGCCAGTACTTC
TRBD2 many TRBJ2-3 TRBV24-1 CATSDPGTSGGPDTQYF TGTGCCACCAGTGATCCCGGGACTAGCGGGGGGCCAGATACGCAGTATTTT
. . TRBJ1-3 TRBV18 CASSPVFAISSGNTIYF TGTGCCAGCTCACCAGTTTTTGCGATCTCCTCTGGAAACACCATATATTTT
. many TRBJ1-2 TRBV14 CASSLNGPYGYTF TGTGCCAGCAGCCTTAATGGGCCCTATGGCTACACCTTC
. many TRBJ1-1 TRBV5-1 CASRTGRVNTEAFF TGCGCCAGCAGGACGGGACGCGTGAACACTGAAGCTTTCTTT
TRBD1 . TRBJ1-1 TRBV18 CASSPGQGGTEAFF TGTGCCAGCTCACCTGGACAGGGAGGAACTGAAGCTTTCTTT
TRBD2 . TRBJ2-7 TRBV10-1 CAIKNQSRGSYEQYF TGCGCCATCAAAAACCAATCCCGCGGGAGCTACGAGCAGTACTTC
. many TRBJ2-4 TRBV28 CASSYEGHIQYF TGTGCCAGCAGTTACGAGGGGCACATTCAGTACTTC
TRBD1 many TRBJ1-5 TRBV6-1 CASSEWTGGNQPQHF TGTGCCAGCAGTGAATGGACAGGGGGCAATCAGCCCCAGCATTTT
. few TRBJ1-1 TRBV3-1 CASSLSASGDSTGAFF TGTGCCAGCAGCCTCTCAGCCTCCGGGGATTCCACTGGAGCTTTCTTT
TRBD1 . TRBJ2-3 TRBV9 CASSQTGQGKPDTQYF TGTGCCAGCAGCCAGACGGGACAGGGTAAGCCAGATACGCAGTATTTT
. . TRBJ2-2 TRBV9 CASSVDVVWKPGELFF TGTGCCAGCAGCGTAGATGTGGTTTGGAAGCCCGGGGAGCTGTTTTTT
TRBD1 . TRBJ1-2 TRBV18 CASSPETGALWNYGYTF TGTGCCAGCTCACCAGAGACAGGGGCCCTATGGAACTATGGCTACACCTTC
TRBD2 many TRBJ2-5 TRBV7-9 CASSPWTSGPMETQYF TGTGCCAGCAGCCCGTGGACTAGCGGGCCGATGGAGACCCAGTACTTC
TRBD2 many TRBJ2-1 TRBV4-1 CASSQDTLAGGWNEQFF TGCGCCAGCAGCCAAGATACTCTAGCGGGAGGGTGGAATGAGCAGTTCTTC
TRBD1 . TRBJ2-2 TRBV5-1 CASRAGTGGSGELFF TGCGCCAGCAGGGCCGGGACAGGGGGTTCCGGGGAGCTGTTTTTT
. many TRBJ2-7 TRBV12-3/TRBV12-4 CASSLREQSYEQYF TGTGCCAGCAGTTTAAGGGAACAGTCCTACGAGCAGTACTTC
. . TRBJ1-1 TRBV7-3 CASSLTPGSEAFF TGTGCCAGCAGCTTGACGCCAGGATCTGAAGCTTTCTTT
. few TRBJ2-4 TRBV25-1 CASSPGSFLTKNIQYF TGTGCCAGCTCCCCCGGGTCTTTCTTAACCAAAAACATTCAGTACTTC
. many TRBJ2-3 TRBV6-1 CASRPLRGTDTQYF TGTGCCAGCAGGCCTTTACGGGGCACAGATACGCAGTATTTT
TRBD2 . TRBJ2-7 TRBV12-3/TRBV12-4 CASIPSGSSYEHYF TGTGCCAGCATACCTAGCGGGAGCTCCTACGAGCATTACTTC
TRBD2 . TRBJ2-7 TRBV5-1 CAGRRSTSGSQSYEQYF TGCGCCGGCCGGAGAAGTACTAGCGGGAGTCAATCCTACGAGCAGTACTTC
. once TRBJ2-1 TRBV7-6 CASSLEGAHNELFF TGCGCCAGCAGCTTAGAGGGAGCCCACAATGAGCTGTTCTTC
. many TRBJ1-4 TRBV6-1 CASSESIGPTVLFF TGTGCCAGCAGTGAATCGATAGGGCCGACGGTACTGTTTTTT
TRBD1 few TRBJ1-6 TRBV6-5 CASSYGRTGGVSPLHF TGTGCCAGCAGTTACGGTCGGACAGGGGGTGTTTCACCCCTCCACTTT
TRBD1 . TRBJ1-1 TRBV5-1 CASSPGQDTEAFF TGCGCCAGCAGCCCAGGACAGGACACTGAAGCTTTCTTT
. . TRBJ2-7 TRBV6-1 CASSEGTEYEQYF TGTGCCAGCAGTGAAGGGACCGAGTACGAGCAGTACTTC
. . TRBJ2-7 TRBV7-9 CASSLVGQGYYEQYF TGTGCCAGCAGCTTAGTGGGGCAGGGTTATTACGAGCAGTACTTC
. few TRBJ1-2 TRBV7-9 CASSFPTTGSYGYTF TGTGCCAGCAGCTTCCCTACTACAGGGAGCTATGGCTACACCTTC
. few TRBJ1-6 TRBV11-2 CASSLATNSPLHF TGTGCCAGCAGCTTAGCCACCAATTCACCCCTCCACTTT
. many TRBJ2-5 TRBV19 CASSPQGSAETQYF TGTGCCAGTAGTCCCCAAGGGTCCGCAGAGACCCAGTACTTC
. . TRBJ2-7 TRBV6-1 CASSEAGGSSYEQYF TGTGCCAGCAGTGAAGCAGGGGGGAGCTCCTACGAGCAGTACTTC
TRBD1 . TRBJ1-1 TRBV6-5 CASSYTTGEDTEAFF TGTGCCAGCAGTTACACTACAGGGGAGGACACTGAAGCTTTCTTT
TRBD1 many TRBJ1-2 TRBV12-3/TRBV12-4 CASSPGTGIYGYTF TGTGCCAGCAGCCCCGGGACAGGGATCTATGGCTACACCTTC
. . TRBJ1-1 TRBV28 CASRPQLGGSTEAFF TGTGCCAGCAGGCCTCAACTGGGGGGGAGCACTGAAGCTTTCTTT
. few TRBJ2-5 TRBV27 CASRQSGAPQETQYF TGTGCCAGCCGCCAGTCGGGGGCACCCCAAGAGACCCAGTACTTC
. many TRBJ2-7 TRBV15 CATSRDIADSYEQYF TGTGCCACCAGCAGAGACATCGCAGACTCCTACGAGCAGTACTTC